This TCR beta chain stems from a study of CXCR3-negative and CXCR3-positive naive CD8 T cells. Study-wide findings and caveats: Researchers report that CXCR3-positive naive cells carry more hydrophobic TRB CDR3s than CXCR3-negative naive cells. Memory cells differed in TRBV-TRBJ usage, but naive CXCR3-negative and CXCR3-positive cells had similar usage.

UMI-labeled 5' RACE yielded the TRB cDNA libraries. No DNA is given; TCRdb re-called the 5' RACE reads and lists each CDR3 protein once. The table lists around 150,000 distinct CDR3 sequences. Note on this clonotype: The antigen is unknown.

Naivety in CD8+ T cells corresponded to a CD45RO-CCR7+CD27+CD95- phenotype. The CDR3 runs to 15 residues. Germline lookup yields CDR1 LNHDA and CDR2 SQIVND (reference sequence). The V call is TRBV19, the J call TRBJ1-1; TCRdb proposes TRBD1, but this gene call is untestable without DNA. The receptor comes from a human donor in good health. Some clones in this sample may be carry-over from other donors' samples. The source material was naive CXCR3+ CD8+ T cells from blood. Subset: CD45RO-CCR7+CD27+CD95- naive CD8+ T cells expressing CXCR3 (TNR3+). CDR3 sequence: CASSMGTGLRTEAFF.